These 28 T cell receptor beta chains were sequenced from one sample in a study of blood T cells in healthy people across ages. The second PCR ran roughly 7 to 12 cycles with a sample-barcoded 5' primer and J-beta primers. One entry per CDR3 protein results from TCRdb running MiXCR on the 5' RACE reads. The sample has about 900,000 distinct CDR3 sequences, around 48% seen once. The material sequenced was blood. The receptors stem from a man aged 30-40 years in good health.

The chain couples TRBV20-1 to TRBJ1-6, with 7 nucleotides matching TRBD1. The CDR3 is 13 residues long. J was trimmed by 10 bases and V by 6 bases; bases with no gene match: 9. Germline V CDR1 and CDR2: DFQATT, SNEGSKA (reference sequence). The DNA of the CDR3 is TGCAGTGCCACAGACAGGGTGGGCTCACCCCTCCACTTT. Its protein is CSATDRVGSPLHF.

This CDR3 reads CASAVTPEAYEQYF. The CDR3, as DNA: TGCGCCAGCGCCGTAACTCCAGAGGCCTACGAGCAGTACTTC. The chain joins TRBV5-1 to TRBJ2-7; D ambiguous. The V gene's germline CDR1 is SGHRS and CDR2 YFSETQ. This CDR3 contains 14 residues. V was clipped by 7 bases and J by 2 bases, with 16 bases between them.

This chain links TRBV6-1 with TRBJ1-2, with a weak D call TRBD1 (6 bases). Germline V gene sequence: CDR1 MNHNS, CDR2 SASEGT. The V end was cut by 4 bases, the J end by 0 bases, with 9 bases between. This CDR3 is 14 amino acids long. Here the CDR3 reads CASSGGQPNYGYTF. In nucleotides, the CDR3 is TGTGCCAGCAGTGGCGGACAGCCTAACTATGGCTACACCTTC.

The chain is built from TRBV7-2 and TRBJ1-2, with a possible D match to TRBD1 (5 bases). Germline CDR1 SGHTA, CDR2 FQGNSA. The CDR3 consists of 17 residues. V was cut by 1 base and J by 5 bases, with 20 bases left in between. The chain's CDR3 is CASSLEHSARGAYGYTF. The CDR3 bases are TGTGCCAGCAGCTTAGAACATTCCGCTCGGGGCGCGTATGGCTACACCTTC.

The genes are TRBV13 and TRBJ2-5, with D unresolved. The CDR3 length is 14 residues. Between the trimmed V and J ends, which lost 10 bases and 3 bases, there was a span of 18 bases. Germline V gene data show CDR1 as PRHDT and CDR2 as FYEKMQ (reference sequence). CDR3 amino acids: CATTATNHKETQYF. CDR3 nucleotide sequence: TGTGCCACCACCGCAACTAATCACAAAGAGACCCAGTACTTC.

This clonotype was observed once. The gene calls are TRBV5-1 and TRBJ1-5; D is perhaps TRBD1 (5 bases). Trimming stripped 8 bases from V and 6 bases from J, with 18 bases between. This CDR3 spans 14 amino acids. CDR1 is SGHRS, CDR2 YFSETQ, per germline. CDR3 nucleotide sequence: TGCGCCAGTCCCCGGGACGGCACCAGTCAGCCCCAGCATTTT. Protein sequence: CASPRDGTSQPQHF.

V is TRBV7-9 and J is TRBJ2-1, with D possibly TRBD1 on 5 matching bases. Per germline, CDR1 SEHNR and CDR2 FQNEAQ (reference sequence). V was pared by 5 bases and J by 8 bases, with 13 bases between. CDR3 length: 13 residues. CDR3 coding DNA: TGTGCCAGCAGCCGCGGCCAGGGATATGAGCAGTTCTTC. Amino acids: CASSRGQGYEQFF.

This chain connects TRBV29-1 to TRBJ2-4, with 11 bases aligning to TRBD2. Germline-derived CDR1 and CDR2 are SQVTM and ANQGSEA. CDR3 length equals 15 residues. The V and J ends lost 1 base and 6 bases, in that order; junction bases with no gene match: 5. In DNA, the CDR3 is TGCAGCGTTGAAGGTCACACTAGCGGGGGAAACATTCAGTACTTC. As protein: CSVEGHTSGGNIQYF.

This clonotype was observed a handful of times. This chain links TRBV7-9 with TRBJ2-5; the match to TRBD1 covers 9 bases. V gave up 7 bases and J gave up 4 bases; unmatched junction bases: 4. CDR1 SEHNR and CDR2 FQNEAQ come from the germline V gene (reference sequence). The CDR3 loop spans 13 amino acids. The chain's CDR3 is CASMGQGTETQYF. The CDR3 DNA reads TGTGCCAGCATGGGACAGGGAACAGAGACCCAGTACTTC.

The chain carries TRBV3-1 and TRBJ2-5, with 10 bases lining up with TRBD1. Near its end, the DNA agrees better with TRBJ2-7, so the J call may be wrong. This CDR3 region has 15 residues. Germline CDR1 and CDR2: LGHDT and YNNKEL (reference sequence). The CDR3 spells CASQLAGTGAYEQYF. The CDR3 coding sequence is TGTGCCAGTCAGCTGGCGGGGACAGGGGCCTACGAGCAGTACTTC.

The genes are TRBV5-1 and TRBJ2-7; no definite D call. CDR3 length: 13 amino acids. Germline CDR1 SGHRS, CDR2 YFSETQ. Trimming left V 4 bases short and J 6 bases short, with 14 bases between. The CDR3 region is CASSAPENCEQYF. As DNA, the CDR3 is TGCGCCAGCAGCGCACCAGAAAACTGCGAGCAGTACTTC. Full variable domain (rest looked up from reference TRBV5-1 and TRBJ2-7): KAGVTQTPRYLIKTRGQQVTLSCSPISGHRSVSWYQQTPGQGLQFLFEYFSETQRNKGNFPGRFSGRQFSNSRSEMNVSTLELGDSALYLCASSAPENCEQYFGPGTRLTVT.

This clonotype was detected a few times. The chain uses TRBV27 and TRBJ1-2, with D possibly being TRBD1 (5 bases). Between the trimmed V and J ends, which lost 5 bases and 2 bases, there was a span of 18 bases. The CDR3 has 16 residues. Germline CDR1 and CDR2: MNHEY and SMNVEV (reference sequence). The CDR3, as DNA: TGTGCCAGCAGTCCGGGGCGCAGGGTGGGAAACTATGGCTACACCTTC. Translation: CASSPGRRVGNYGYTF.

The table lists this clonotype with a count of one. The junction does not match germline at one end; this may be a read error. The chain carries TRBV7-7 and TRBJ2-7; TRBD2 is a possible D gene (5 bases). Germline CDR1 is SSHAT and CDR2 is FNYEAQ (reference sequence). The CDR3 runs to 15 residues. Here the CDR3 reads CASSLGFGKFDEQYF. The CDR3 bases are TGTGCTAGCAGCCTTGGCTTCGGGAAATTCGATGAGCAGTACTTC.

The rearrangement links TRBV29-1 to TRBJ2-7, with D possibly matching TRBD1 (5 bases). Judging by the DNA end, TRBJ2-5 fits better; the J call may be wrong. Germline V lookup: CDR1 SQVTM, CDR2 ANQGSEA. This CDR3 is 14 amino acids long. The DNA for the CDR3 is TGCAGCGTTGAAGGGTTAGGCAGGGCAGAGACCCAGTACTTC. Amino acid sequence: CSVEGLGRAETQYF.

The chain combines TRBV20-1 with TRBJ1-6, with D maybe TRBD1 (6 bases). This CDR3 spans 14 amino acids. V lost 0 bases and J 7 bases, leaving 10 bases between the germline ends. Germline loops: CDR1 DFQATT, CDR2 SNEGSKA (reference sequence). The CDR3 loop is CSAREGGRNSPLHF. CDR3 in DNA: TGCAGTGCTAGAGAGGGGGGGCGGAATTCACCCCTCCACTTT.

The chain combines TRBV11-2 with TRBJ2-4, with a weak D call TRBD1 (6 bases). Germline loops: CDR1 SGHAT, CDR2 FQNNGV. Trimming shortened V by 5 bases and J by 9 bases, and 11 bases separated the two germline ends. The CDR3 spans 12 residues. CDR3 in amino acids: CASSTQGFIQYF. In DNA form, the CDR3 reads TGTGCCAGCAGCACCCAGGGGTTCATTCAGTACTTC.

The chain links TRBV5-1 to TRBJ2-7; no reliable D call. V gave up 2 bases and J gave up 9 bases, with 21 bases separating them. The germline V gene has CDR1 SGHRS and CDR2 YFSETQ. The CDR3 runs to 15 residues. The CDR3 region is CASSLDLQRSTGQYF. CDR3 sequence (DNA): TGCGCCAGCAGCTTAGATCTACAGAGGTCTACGGGGCAGTACTTC.

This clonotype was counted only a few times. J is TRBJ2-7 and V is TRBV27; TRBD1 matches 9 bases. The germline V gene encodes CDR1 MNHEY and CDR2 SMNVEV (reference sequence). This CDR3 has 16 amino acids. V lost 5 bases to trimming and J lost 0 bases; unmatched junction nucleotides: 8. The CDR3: CASSPGTGLSSYEQYF. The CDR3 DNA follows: TGTGCCAGCAGTCCCGGGACAGGGCTCAGCTCCTACGAGCAGTACTTC.

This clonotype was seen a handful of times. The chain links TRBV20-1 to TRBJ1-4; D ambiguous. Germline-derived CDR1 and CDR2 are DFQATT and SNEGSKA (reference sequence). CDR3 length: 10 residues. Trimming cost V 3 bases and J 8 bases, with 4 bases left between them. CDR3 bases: TGCAGTGCTAGGGGCGAAAAACTGTTTTTT. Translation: CSARGEKLFF.

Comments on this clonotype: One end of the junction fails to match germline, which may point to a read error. The CDR3 bases are TGTGCCAACAGTTTACCTACCCGGGGCAATCAGCCCCAGCATTTT. Protein sequence: CANSLPTRGNQPQHF. The rearrangement joins TRBV28 to TRBJ1-5; D remains unclear. Per germline, CDR1 MDHEN and CDR2 SYDVKM. The CDR3 consists of 15 residues.

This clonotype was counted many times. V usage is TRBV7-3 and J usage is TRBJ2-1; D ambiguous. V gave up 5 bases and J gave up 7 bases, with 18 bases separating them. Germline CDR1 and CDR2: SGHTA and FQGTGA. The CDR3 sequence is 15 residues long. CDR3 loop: CASSAFDSLDNEQFF. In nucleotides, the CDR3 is TGTGCCAGCAGCGCTTTCGATTCATTGGATAATGAGCAGTTCTTC.

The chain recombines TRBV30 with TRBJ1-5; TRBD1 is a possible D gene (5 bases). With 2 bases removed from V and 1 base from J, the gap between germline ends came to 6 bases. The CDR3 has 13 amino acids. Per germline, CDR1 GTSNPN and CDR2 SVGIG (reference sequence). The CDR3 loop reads CAWSQGSNQPQHF. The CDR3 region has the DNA TGTGCCTGGAGTCAGGGAAGCAATCAGCCCCAGCATTTT.

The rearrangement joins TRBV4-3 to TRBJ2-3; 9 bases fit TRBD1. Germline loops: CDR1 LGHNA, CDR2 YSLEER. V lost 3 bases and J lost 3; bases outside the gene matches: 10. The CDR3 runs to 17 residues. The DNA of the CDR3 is TGCGCCAGCAGCCACGGAACAGGGGGCTTGGGGACAGATACGCAGTATTTT. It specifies CASSHGTGGLGTDTQYF.

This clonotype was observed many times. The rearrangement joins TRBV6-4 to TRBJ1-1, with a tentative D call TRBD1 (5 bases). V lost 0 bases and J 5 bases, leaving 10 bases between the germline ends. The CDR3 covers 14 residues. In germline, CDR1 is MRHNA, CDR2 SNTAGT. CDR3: CASSDSSRGTEAFF. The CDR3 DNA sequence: TGTGCCAGCAGTGACTCGTCAAGGGGAACTGAAGCTTTCTTT.

The CDR3 sequence: CASSSDGGGIKSAKNIQYF. CDR3 nucleotide sequence: TGCGCCAGCAGCTCTGACGGGGGTGGGATTAAATCGGCCAAAAACATTCAGTACTTC. The genes are TRBV5-1 and TRBJ2-7, with a weak D call TRBD2 (6 bases). The DNA end favors TRBJ2-4, so the J call may be wrong. The CDR3 totals 19 residues. From germline, CDR1 is SGHRS and CDR2 YFSETQ.

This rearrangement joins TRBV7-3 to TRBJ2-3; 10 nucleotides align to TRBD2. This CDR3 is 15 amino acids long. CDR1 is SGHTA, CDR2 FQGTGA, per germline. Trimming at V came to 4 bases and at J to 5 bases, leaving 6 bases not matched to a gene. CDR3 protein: CASSSAGGLVDTQYF. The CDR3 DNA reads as TGTGCCAGCAGCTCAGCGGGGGGGCTGGTAGATACGCAGTATTTT. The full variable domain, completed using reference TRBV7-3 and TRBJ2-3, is GAGVSQTPSNKVTEKGKYVELRCDPISGHTALYWYRQSLGQGPEFLIYFQGTGAADDSGLPNDRFFAVRPEGSVSTLKIQRTERGDSAVYLCASSSAGGLVDTQYFGPGTRLTVL.

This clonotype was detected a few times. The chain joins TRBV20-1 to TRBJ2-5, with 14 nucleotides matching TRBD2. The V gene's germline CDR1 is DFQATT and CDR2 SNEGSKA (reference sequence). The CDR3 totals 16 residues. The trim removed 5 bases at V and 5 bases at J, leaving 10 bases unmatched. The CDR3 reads CSAPGTSGGYRETQYF. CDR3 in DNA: TGCAGTGCTCCCGGGACTAGCGGGGGTTACAGGGAGACCCAGTACTTC.

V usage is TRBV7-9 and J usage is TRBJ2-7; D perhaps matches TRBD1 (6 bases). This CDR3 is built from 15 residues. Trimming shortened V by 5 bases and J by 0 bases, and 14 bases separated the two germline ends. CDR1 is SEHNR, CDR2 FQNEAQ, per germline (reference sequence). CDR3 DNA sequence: TGTGCCAGCAGCCTGATCCAACAGGGCTCCTACGAGCAGTACTTC. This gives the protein CASSLIQQGSYEQYF.